The 26 T cell receptor beta chains given below trace back to one sample, sequenced in a study of CD8 T cells in Susac syndrome (dated 2019 in TCRdb). The method was the immunoSEQ multiplex PCR assay. RNA was extracted using the RNeasy kit, and roughly 0.5 to 1 microgram was reverse transcribed with random hexamers. TCRdb cleaned the public reads at Q25 with fastp, built clones with MiXCR and kept in-frame beta chains. Each record represents a unique CDR3 protein, reported with the most common genes and DNA among its rows. This sample is represented by around 190,000 distinct CDR3 sequences; approximately 95% of them were singletons. In total, the top ten clones hold roughly 0.16% of the sample. The sequenced material came from CD8+ T cells from PBMCs. These receptors were obtained from a human donor with multiple sclerosis.

The genes are TRBV20-1 and TRBJ1-1, with a tentative D call TRBD1 (5 bases). The CDR3 is made up of 12 amino acids. V was shortened by 0 bases and J by 8 bases, with 10 bases between the two germline ends. The germline V gene has CDR1 DFQATT and CDR2 SNEGSKA (reference sequence). Here the CDR3 DNA reads TGCAGTGCTAGAGATGGGACGATAGAAGCTTTCTTT. Translation gives CSARDGTIEAFF.

This clonotype was detected a few times. The rearrangement uses TRBV5-6 and TRBJ2-6; unclear D gene. The CDR3 extends over 13 amino acids. CDR1 is SGHDT, CDR2 YYEEEE, per germline. Between the trimmed V and J ends, which lost 5 bases and 0 bases, there was a span of 3 bases. The CDR3 nucleotides read TGTGCCAGCAGTCCCTCTGGGGCCAACGTCCTGACTTTC. It specifies CASSPSGANVLTF. Together with reference TRBV5-6 and TRBJ2-6, the CDR3 gives the full variable domain: DAGVTQSPTHLIKTRGQQVTLRCSPKSGHDTVSWYQQALGQGPQFIFQYYEEEERQRGNFPDRFSGHQFPNYSSELNVNALLLGDSALYLCASSPSGANVLTFGAGSRLTVL.

The rearrangement links TRBV11-2 to TRBJ2-7; no definite D call. V was trimmed by 2 bases and J by 0 bases, leaving 11 bases between them. Germline V gene sequence: CDR1 SGHAT, CDR2 FQNNGV. This CDR3 has 15 residues. This chain's CDR3 is CASSLTSASSYEQYF. The CDR3, as DNA: TGTGCCAGCAGCTTAACCAGCGCGAGCTCCTACGAGCAGTACTTC.

The V and J genes are TRBV7-9 and TRBJ2-7; 9 nucleotides line up with TRBD2. The CDR3 runs 15 residues. Germline trimming cut 5 bases from V and 2 bases from J; bases unmatched to any gene: 7. Germline CDR1 and CDR2: SEHNR and FQNEAQ (reference sequence). CDR3 nucleotides: TGTGCCAGCAGCACACCCCGGACTAGCGCCTACGAGCAGTACTTC. Encoded protein: CASSTPRTSAYEQYF.

The gene calls are TRBV30 and TRBJ2-7; 8 bases match TRBD2. V was pared by 0 bases and J by 3 bases, with 7 bases of the junction left unmatched. The CDR3 totals 15 residues. The germline V gene has CDR1 GTSNPN and CDR2 SVGIG (reference sequence). The CDR3 DNA is TGTGCCTGGAGTGTATGGGCCAGCGGGAGCTACGAGCAGTACTTC. Translated: CAWSVWASGSYEQYF.

V is TRBV14 and J is TRBJ2-2; 9 bases fit TRBD2. V was pared by 3 bases and J by 7 bases, with 6 bases of the junction left unmatched. Germline CDR1 SGHDN, CDR2 FVKESK. This CDR3 region has 15 residues. The CDR3 loop reads CASSQAGTSIGELFF. The CDR3 DNA follows: TGTGCCAGCAGCCAGGCCGGGACTAGCATCGGGGAGCTGTTTTTT. Full variable domain (remainder filled in from reference TRBV14 and TRBJ2-2): EAGVTQFPSHSVIEKGQTVTLRCDPISGHDNLYWYRRVMGKEIKFLLHFVKESKQDESGMPNNRFLAERTGGTYSTLKVQPAELEDSGVYFCASSQAGTSIGELFFGEGSRLTVL.

This chain connects TRBV20-1 to TRBJ2-1; possible D gene TRBD1, 6 bases. This CDR3 comprises 14 residues. V lost 1 base, J lost 4 bases, and 11 bases lay in between. Per the germline V gene, CDR1 is DFQATT and CDR2 is SNEGSKA (reference sequence). The CDR3 DNA reads as TGCAGTGCTAGAGGCCGGGACATGTACAATGAGCAGTTCTTC. This sequence encodes CSARGRDMYNEQFF.

The V call is TRBV7-9, the J call TRBJ2-7; D is undetermined. Germline-derived CDR1 and CDR2 are SEHNR and FQNEAQ (reference sequence). With 8 bases removed from V and 2 bases from J, the gap between germline ends came to 10 bases. This CDR3 is 12 amino acids long. CDR3 residues: CASGTEAYEQYF. The CDR3 region has the DNA TGTGCCAGCGGCACAGAAGCCTACGAGCAGTACTTC.

This clonotype is a singleton in its sample. This sequence joins TRBV27 and TRBJ2-1; 7 bases line up with TRBD2. Germline assignment: CDR1 MNHEY and CDR2 SMNVEV (reference sequence). V was clipped by 8 bases and J by 6 bases; unmatched bases: 13. This CDR3 is 15 amino acids long. The CDR3 sequence: CASRRAGEKLNEQFF. CDR3 in DNA: TGTGCCAGCCGTCGGGCGGGAGAGAAACTCAATGAGCAGTTCTTC.

V usage is TRBV20-1 and J usage is TRBJ2-2; 7 positions match TRBD2. In germline, CDR1 is DFQATT, CDR2 SNEGSKA (reference sequence). This CDR3 region has 15 residues. Trimming at V came to 6 bases and at J to 7 bases, leaving 14 bases not matched to a gene. The CDR3 DNA reads as TGCAGTGCCCGGTACAGCGGGGTCACAGACGGGGAGCTGTTTTTT. Translating gives CSARYSGVTDGELFF.

The chain recombines TRBV24-1 with TRBJ1-5; maybe TRBD1 (6 bases). The CDR3 is 14 amino acids. Germline CDR1 KGHDR, CDR2 SFDVKD. The V end lost 3 bases, the J end lost 1 base, and 6 bases lay between the germline ends. The DNA of the CDR3 is TGTGCCACCAGTGATACAGGGAGCAATCAGCCCCAGCATTTT. This translates into CATSDTGSNQPQHF.

The chain employs TRBV29-1 and TRBJ2-2; tentatively, D is TRBD1 (6 bases). Trimming took 4 bases from V and 6 from J, leaving 15 bases between them. The CDR3 is 14 amino acids. Germline V gene lookup returns CDR1 SQVTM and CDR2 ANQGSEA. The CDR3 loop reads CSVVNREPPGELFF. The CDR3 region has the DNA TGCAGCGTTGTTAACAGGGAGCCCCCCGGGGAGCTGTTTTTT.

This chain uses TRBV20-1 with TRBJ1-1; 7 nucleotides agree with TRBD1. Germline values: CDR1 DFQATT, CDR2 SNEGSKA (reference sequence). The CDR3 loop spans 14 amino acids. The V segment lost 0 bases and the J segment 2 bases; nucleotides outside the gene matches: 3. Here the CDR3 reads CSARDWDSNTEAFF. The DNA for the CDR3 is TGCAGTGCTAGAGATTGGGACAGCAACACTGAAGCTTTCTTT.

The chain carries TRBV15 and TRBJ1-1, with D hard to call. V lost 0 bases and J 0 bases, leaving 8 bases between the germline ends. Germline V gives CDR1 LNHNV, CDR2 YYDKDF (reference sequence). This CDR3 spans 15 amino acids. CDR3 sequence reads: CATSRDGEMNTEAFF. CDR3 nucleotides: TGTGCCACCAGCAGAGATGGAGAAATGAACACTGAAGCTTTCTTT.

The chain uses TRBV18 and TRBJ2-7; D is possibly TRBD1 or TRBD2 (5 bases each). Germline V CDR1 and CDR2: KGHSH, LQKENI. The CDR3 runs 14 residues. The V end lost 3 bases, the J end lost 7 bases, and 16 bases lay between the germline ends. CDR3 DNA sequence: TGTGCCAGCTCACCCGGGGCTTTATCGTCGGAGCAGTACTTC. This codes for CASSPGALSSEQYF.

The chain has TRBV4-1 and TRBJ1-4, with 7 bases lining up with TRBD1. The CDR3 is 15 amino acids. V was clipped by 7 bases and J by 5 bases; unmatched bases: 10. The V gene's germline CDR1 is MGHRA and CDR2 YSYEKL. The CDR3 coding sequence is TGCGCCAGCAAGCGGGTGGGACAGCCCAATGAAAAACTGTTTTTT. Translation: CASKRVGQPNEKLFF.

The chain joins TRBV15 to TRBJ2-3; the match to TRBD2 covers 7 bases. The CDR3 runs to 18 residues. Per germline, CDR1 LNHNV and CDR2 YYDKDF (reference sequence). The trim removed 0 bases at V and 4 bases at J, leaving 13 bases unmatched. CDR3 coding DNA: TGTGCCACCAGCAGAGATACCGAGCGGACTAGGCGGGCAGATACGCAGTATTTT. Translation gives CATSRDTERTRRADTQYF.

V is TRBV15 and J is TRBJ1-1; D gene ambiguous. Germline V gives CDR1 LNHNV, CDR2 YYDKDF (reference sequence). The V and J ends lost 5 bases and 4 bases respectively, with 17 bases between them. This CDR3 comprises 15 residues. CDR3 region: CATSPRAIVFTEAFF. The CDR3 nucleotides read TGTGCCACCAGCCCTCGGGCGATCGTCTTCACTGAAGCTTTCTTT.

The chain links TRBV3-1 to TRBJ2-7, with TRBD2 matching over 7 bases. The CDR3 is 16 amino acids. Germline V gene lookup returns CDR1 LGHDT and CDR2 YNNKEL (reference sequence). J gave up 4 bases and V 0 bases, and 9 bases lay outside the gene matches. The CDR3 is CASSQDPASGIYEQYF. The CDR3 coding sequence is TGTGCCAGCAGCCAAGATCCGGCTAGCGGAATATACGAGCAGTACTTC.

This chain connects TRBV9 to TRBJ2-2; D might be TRBD2 (6 bases). The CDR3 has 13 residues. The V gene lost 7 bases and the J gene lost 5 bases, with 12 bases spanning the gap. Germline assignment: CDR1 SGDLS and CDR2 YYNGEE. CDR3 DNA: TGTGCCAGCGGCTCGGCGGGAACCGGGGAGCTGTTTTTT. This translates into CASGSAGTGELFF.

This rearrangement joins TRBV7-6 to TRBJ2-7; 9 positions agree with TRBD1. V lost 4 bases to trimming and J lost 2 bases; unmatched junction nucleotides: 6. Germline V gene sequence: CDR1 SGHVS, CDR2 FNYEAQ. This CDR3 has 15 residues. The CDR3 loop is CASSSPGTGTYEQYF. The CDR3 DNA sequence: TGTGCCAGCAGCTCTCCAGGGACAGGGACCTACGAGCAGTACTTC.

J is TRBJ2-3 and V is TRBV3-1, with TRBD1 matching 8 bases. V was pared by 4 bases and J by 7 bases, with 13 bases of the junction left unmatched. The V gene's germline CDR1 is LGHDT and CDR2 YNNKEL (reference sequence). The CDR3 loop spans 16 amino acids. In DNA, the CDR3 is TGTGCCAGCAGCCTACCCTTGGGAGCAGGGGGCTATACGCAGTATTTT. It is translated as CASSLPLGAGGYTQYF.

This clonotype was found once. The rearrangement uses TRBV9 and TRBJ2-4; D is possibly TRBD1 or TRBD2 (5 bases each). CDR1 is SGDLS and CDR2 is YYNGEE in the germline V gene. V was shortened by 2 bases and J by 0 bases, with 9 bases between the two germline ends. This CDR3 is built from 15 residues. CDR3 nucleotide sequence: TGTGCCAGCAGCGTGGGGGATTTAGCCAAAAACATTCAGTACTTC. It translates to CASSVGDLAKNIQYF.

This chain connects TRBV28 to TRBJ2-7; TRBD1 agrees at 7 bases. Trimming removed 5 bases from V and 3 bases from J; junction bases left unmatched: 10. CDR1 is MDHEN and CDR2 is SYDVKM in the germline V gene. This CDR3 has 15 amino acids. CDR3 sequence: CASSETGVSNYEQYF. The CDR3 DNA follows: TGTGCCAGCAGTGAAACAGGGGTGAGCAACTACGAGCAGTACTTC.

The chain carries TRBV15 and TRBJ2-3, with TRBD2 as a possible D gene (5 bases). The CDR3 has 14 amino acids. V was pared by 1 base and J by 4 bases, with 9 bases between. Germline values: CDR1 LNHNV, CDR2 YYDKDF (reference sequence). CDR3 sequence (DNA): TGTGCCACCAGCAGAGTGGAGGTCCCAGATACGCAGTATTTT. Protein: CATSRVEVPDTQYF.

This chain joins TRBV2 and TRBJ2-1; D might be TRBD1 (6 bases). Germline CDR1 SNHLY, CDR2 FYNNEI. Trimming cost V 2 bases and J 4 bases, with 21 bases left between them. The CDR3 totals 18 residues. The CDR3 region is CASSERPPLAGAYNEQFF. The CDR3 nucleotides are TGTGCCAGCAGTGAAAGACCGCCCTTGGCAGGGGCATACAATGAGCAGTTCTTC. The variable domain in full, completed from reference TRBV2 and TRBJ2-1, reads EPEVTQTPSHQVTQMGQEVILRCVPISNHLYFYWYRQILGQKVEFLVSFYNNEISEKSEIFDDQFSVERPDGSNFTLKIRSTKLEDSAMYFCASSERPPLAGAYNEQFFGPGTRLTVL.